The rows below give T cell receptor beta chains drawn from one sample of a study of T cell repertoires in cytomegalovirus infection. Which antigens these TCRs recognize remains unknown. TCRdb reanalysed the reads using MiXCR and keeps one entry per CDR3 protein. This repertoire shows 300,000 to 400,000 distinct CDR3 sequences, just under 25% found once; its top ten account for about an eighth. The specimen comprised cultured PBMCs, sampled from culture after CMV antigen stimulation. All receptors come from a human donor in good health (CMV status not recorded). Some clones in this sample may be carry-over from other donors' samples. The CDR3 runs from the conserved cysteine through the conserved F or W. The D gene is left open where the match is weak. Some rows have no size entry. The others give once, few or many, or a class for an expanded clone.

D: -
V: TRBV6-6
J: TRBJ2-3
size: few
DNA: TGTGCCAGCAGTTCTCAGGCTAGCGTCCCCACAGATACGCAGTATTTT
CDR3: CASSSQASVPTDTQYF

D: -
V: TRBV24-1
J: TRBJ1-1
size: few
DNA: TGTGCCACCAGTGCCCCGGGGGGGCAGGGCACTGAAGCTTTCTTT
CDR3: CATSAPGGQGTEAFF

D: -
V: TRBV6-2/TRBV6-3
J: TRBJ2-1
size: many
DNA: TGTGCCAGCAGTTACCAGCTTGGGGGCAATGAGCAGTTCTTC
CDR3: CASSYQLGGNEQFF

D: -
V: TRBV4-3
J: TRBJ2-3
size: few
DNA: TGCGCCAGCAGCCAAGATTTAGGGACAAGGCATACACTTAGCACAGATACGCAGTATTTT
CDR3: CASSQDLGTRHTLSTDTQYF

D: -
V: TRBV7-2
J: TRBJ2-3
size: many
DNA: TGTGCCAGCAGCCTATGGGTCGGGCGCACAGATACGCAGTATTTT
CDR3: CASSLWVGRTDTQYF

D: TRBD2
V: TRBV4-3
J: TRBJ2-3
size: -
DNA: TGCGCCAGCAGCCAAGAGCTGGGACTAGCGTTTGATACGCAGTATTTT
CDR3: CASSQELGLAFDTQYF

D: -
V: TRBV7-4
J: TRBJ1-1
size: -
DNA: TGTGCCAGCAGCTCGCATGACAGACAAGTGAACACTGAAGCTTTCTTT
CDR3: CASSSHDRQVNTEAFF

D: TRBD1
V: TRBV19
J: TRBJ1-5
size: -
DNA: TGTGCCAGTAGTACACAGGGGACTCAGCCCCAGCATTTT
CDR3: CASSTQGTQPQHF

D: -
V: TRBV7-8
J: TRBJ2-5
size: few
DNA: TGTGCCAGCAGCTCGAGGGGGGACAGTCAAGAGACCCAGTACTTC
CDR3: CASSSRGDSQETQYF

D: -
V: TRBV6-6
J: TRBJ2-5
size: -
DNA: TGTGCCAGCAGTTACTCGAATGGCCCTGGGGCCCAGTACTTC
CDR3: CASSYSNGPGAQYF

D: TRBD2
V: TRBV4-1
J: TRBJ2-3
size: -
DNA: TGCGCCAGCAGCCAAGATCAGAGCGGGAATACACATACGCAGTATTTT
CDR3: CASSQDQSGNTHTQYF

D: TRBD2
V: TRBV6-8
J: TRBJ2-1
size: -
DNA: TGTGCCAGCAGTTACTGGGGACTAGCGGGAAGGTATGAGCAGTTCTTC
CDR3: CASSYWGLAGRYEQFF